This passage covers 29 T cell receptor beta chains from one sample sequenced in a study of cytomegalovirus exposure and HLA in healthy donors. Primers: 60 Vbeta forward and 13 Jbeta reverse. Assay used: immunoSEQ multiplex PCR; TCRdb lists only in-frame clones, some missing. The profile shows more than 85,000 clones, about 75% of them singletons. Sequencing was done on a sample of PBMCs. Receptor source: a man aged 30 to 45 in good health and CMV-seropositive.

This clone was seen a single time. The genes are TRBV4-1 and TRBJ1-1, with D unresolved. Between the trimmed V and J ends, which lost 3 bases and 4 bases, there was a span of 15 bases. The CDR3 is 15 amino acids. Germline CDR1 reads MGHRA; CDR2 reads YSYEKL. CDR3 coding DNA: TGCGCCAGCAGCCATCCGACACGGGAAGGCACTGAAGCTTTCTTT. As protein: CASSHPTREGTEAFF.

This clone was recorded a few times. V is TRBV2 and J is TRBJ2-5, with D maybe TRBD2 (6 bases). The CDR3 is 13 residues long. Trimming removed 7 bases from V and 0 bases from J, with 9 bases in between. Germline V gives CDR1 SNHLY, CDR2 FYNNEI. The CDR3 spells CASMRDNQETQYF. The CDR3 DNA reads as TGTGCCAGCATGCGGGATAACCAAGAGACCCAGTACTTC.

J is TRBJ1-4 and V is TRBV12-2; TRBD1 is the table's D call and was not checked against the DNA. TRBV12-2 is a pseudogene segment. The length of the CDR3 is 17 residues. The chain's CDR3 is CASRLPPGASRNEKLFF. CDR3 nucleotides: TGTGCAAGTCGCTTACCGCCTGGGGCCTCCCGTAATGAAAAACTGTTTTTT.

CDR3 residues: CASSKGASYGYTF. CDR3 nucleotides: TGTGCTAGTTCAAAGGGGGCTAGCTATGGCTACACCTTC. The gene calls are TRBV12-5 and TRBJ1-2; 7 bases map to TRBD1. V trimming: 8 bases; J trimming: 4 bases; junction bases outside the gene matches: 7. Germline values: CDR1 LGHNT, CDR2 FRNRAP. CDR3 size: 13 residues.

The chain combines TRBV7-8 with TRBJ2-3; D may be TRBD1 (6 bases). Per the germline V gene, CDR1 is SGHVS and CDR2 is FQNEAQ. The CDR3 runs 15 residues. The V gene lost 1 base and the J gene lost 2 bases, with 10 bases spanning the gap. DNA for the CDR3: TGTGCCAGCAGCTTAGACAGGGTGCCCACAGATACGCAGTATTTT. Its translation is CASSLDRVPTDTQYF.

This clone has more than one count but fewer than ten. The chain links TRBV5-1 to TRBJ1-5; 8 bases match TRBD1. CDR3 size: 15 residues. Germline CDR1 is SGHRS and CDR2 is YFSETQ. The V and J ends lost 3 bases and 5 bases, in that order; junction bases with no gene match: 7. The CDR3 DNA is TGCGCCAGCAGCTATGGACAGGGAGGAGATCAGCCCCAGCATTTT. Translation gives CASSYGQGGDQPQHF.

This chain uses TRBV11-2 with TRBJ1-6; 12 bases line up with TRBD1. V shed 1 base and J 8 bases; nucleotides not matched to a gene: 6. Germline loops: CDR1 SGHAT, CDR2 FQNNGV. This CDR3 comprises 17 residues. CDR3 residues: CASSLALGTGGYSPLHF. CDR3 coding DNA: TGTGCCAGCAGCTTAGCCCTCGGGACAGGGGGCTATTCACCCCTCCACTTT.

The chain combines TRBV14 with TRBJ2-1; weak D call: TRBD1 (5 bases). Per the germline V gene, CDR1 is SGHDN and CDR2 is FVKESK. Between the trimmed V and J ends, which lost 5 bases and 2 bases, there was a span of 16 bases. This CDR3 contains 16 residues. The CDR3 sequence: CASSAHRITTYNEQFF. In DNA form, the CDR3 reads TGTGCCAGCAGCGCACACAGGATTACTACCTACAATGAGCAGTTCTTC.

Here the CDR3 reads CASSFSGQGGLDTEAFF. DNA for the CDR3: TGTGCCAGCAGCTTCTCCGGACAGGGCGGGTTGGACACTGAAGCTTTCTTT. The chain links TRBV7-9 to TRBJ1-1, with 8 bases that match TRBD1. This CDR3 is built from 17 residues. V was clipped by 3 bases and J by 3 bases; unmatched bases: 12. CDR1 and CDR2 (germline): SEHNR, FQNEAQ (reference sequence).

This rearrangement joins TRBV7-2 to TRBJ2-5; TRBD1 is a possible D gene (6 bases). The CDR3 is 15 residues long. In germline, CDR1 is SGHTA, CDR2 FQGNSA. The germline V and J ends were trimmed by 5 bases and 5 bases, with 18 bases remaining between them. This CDR3 is CASSPRATGWETQYF. CDR3 in DNA: TGTGCCAGCAGCCCTAGGGCAACAGGGTGGGAGACCCAGTACTTC. Supplemented by reference TRBV7-2 and TRBJ2-5, the full variable domain reads GAGVSQSPSNKVTEKGKDVELRCDPISGHTALYWYRQSLGQGLEFLIYFQGNSAPDKSGLPSDRFSAERTGGSVSTLTIQRTQQEDSAVYLCASSPRATGWETQYFGPGTRLLVL.

This chain links TRBV6-5 with TRBJ2-1; no clear D. The CDR3 extends over 12 amino acids. Germline lookup yields CDR1 MNHEY and CDR2 SVGAGI. V shed 5 bases and J shed 6 bases, with 8 bases lying between them. CDR3 residues: CASSTPGNEQFF. The CDR3 region has the DNA TGTGCCAGCAGTACACCTGGCAATGAGCAGTTCTTC.

Here the CDR3 DNA reads TGCGCCAGCAGCTTGGTACCGCCAGGACAGGGAGATACTGAAGCTTTCTTT. The encoded protein is CASSLVPPGQGDTEAFF. The chain joins TRBV5-1 to TRBJ1-1; TRBD1 aligns across 8 bases. The CDR3 extends over 17 amino acids. Per the germline V gene, CDR1 is SGHRS and CDR2 is YFSETQ. The V gene end was trimmed by 0 bases and the J gene end by 5 bases; junction bases not matched to a gene: 12.

The chain employs TRBV28 and TRBJ2-3; no definite D call. This CDR3 has 13 amino acids. V was pared by 8 bases and J by 2 bases, with 11 bases between. The V gene's germline CDR1 is MDHEN and CDR2 SYDVKM. The CDR3 protein is CASGSSLTDTQYF. The CDR3 DNA is TGTGCCAGCGGTTCGAGCCTCACAGATACGCAGTATTTT.

V is TRBV6-4 and J is TRBJ1-6; 10 nucleotides line up with TRBD1. Per the germline V gene, CDR1 is MRHNA and CDR2 is SNTAGT. The CDR3 runs to 14 residues. The junction had 2 bases not matched to a gene; V was cut back by 5 bases and J by 7 bases. CDR3 region: CASSRDRGNSPLHF. The CDR3 coding sequence is TGTGCCAGCAGTCGGGACAGGGGAAATTCACCCCTCCACTTT.

This clone was counted between two and nine times. The rearrangement links TRBV30 to TRBJ1-1; no firm D call. V lost 5 bases, J lost 2 bases, and 12 bases lay in between. Germline V lookup: CDR1 GTSNPN, CDR2 SVGIG (reference sequence). The CDR3 is 13 residues long. For the CDR3, the DNA is TGTGCCTGGGGCAGGCTCTTCAACACTGAAGCTTTCTTT. Amino acid sequence: CAWGRLFNTEAFF.

There are a few counts of this clone. The J gene is TRBJ2-2, the V gene TRBV11-3; 9 nucleotides agree with TRBD2. Per the germline V gene, CDR1 is SGHNT and CDR2 is YENEEA. This CDR3 has 18 amino acids. With 0 bases clipped from V and 6 bases from J, the junction kept 11 bases outside the gene matches. The DNA for the CDR3 is TGTGCCAGCAGCTTAGATCAAGGGGGGACTAGCCGGCCCGGGGAGCTGTTTTTT. Translated: CASSLDQGGTSRPGELFF.

The chain combines TRBV10-3 with TRBJ2-7, with TRBD1 matching over 10 bases. Germline loops: CDR1 ENHRY, CDR2 SYGVKD. This CDR3 has 13 amino acids. V was pared by 10 bases and J by 5 bases, with 8 bases of the junction left unmatched. CDR3 DNA: TGTGCCACCGCGGACAGGGGGGGCCACGAGCAGTACTTC. Translating gives CATADRGGHEQYF.

This clone was counted once. The V and J genes are TRBV5-8 and TRBJ1-2, with 8 bases identical to TRBD1. The CDR3 spans 17 residues. The junction had 14 bases not matched to a gene; V was cut back by 1 base and J by 6 bases. Germline CDR1 and CDR2: SGHTS and YDEGEE. This CDR3 reads CASSLTLPGGALDGYTF. The CDR3 nucleotides read TGTGCCAGCAGCTTGACGTTACCAGGGGGCGCATTGGATGGCTACACCTTC.

The gene calls are TRBV4-3 and TRBJ2-5; possible D gene TRBD1, 5 bases. The better agreement between TRBJ2-7 and the DNA end casts doubt on the J call. The CDR3 length is 15 residues. Germline V gives CDR1 LGHNA, CDR2 YSLEER. The CDR3 loop reads CASSQDHRKPYEQYF. The CDR3 nucleotides read TGCGCCAGCAGCCAGGACCACAGGAAACCCTACGAGCAGTACTTC.

J is TRBJ1-2 and V is TRBV6-5; 8 positions match TRBD1. The CDR3 is made up of 13 amino acids. J lost 7 bases, V lost 6 bases, and 7 bases had no gene match. The V gene's germline CDR1 is MNHEY and CDR2 SVGAGI. The CDR3, as DNA: TGTGCCAGCAGGGGACAGGATACGTTTGGCTACACCTTC. Its translation is CASRGQDTFGYTF.

This sequence joins TRBV4-2 and TRBJ2-5; TRBD2 aligns across 12 bases. Germline loops: CDR1 LGHNA, CDR2 YNFKEQ. This CDR3 is built from 16 residues. V shed 4 bases, J shed 1 base, and the junction held 4 bases outside the gene matches. CDR3: CASSLPSGGAQETQYF. The CDR3 bases are TGTGCCAGCAGCCTCCCTAGCGGGGGGGCCCAAGAGACCCAGTACTTC.

The chain employs TRBV30 and TRBJ1-5; 9 bases are a match to TRBD1. In germline, CDR1 is GTSNPN, CDR2 SVGIG (reference sequence). CDR3 length equals 14 residues. V lost 2 bases and J lost 4; bases outside the gene matches: 3. The CDR3 bases are TGTGCCTGGAGTCAGACAGGGGGAAATCAGCCCCAGCATTTT. Protein sequence: CAWSQTGGNQPQHF.

V usage is TRBV28 and J usage is TRBJ2-7; 9 bases are a match to TRBD2. The germline CDR1 and CDR2 sequences are MDHEN and SYDVKM. The V and J ends lost 0 bases and 0 bases, in that order; junction bases with no gene match: 3. The CDR3 loop spans 16 amino acids. For the CDR3, the DNA is TGTGCCAGCAGTTTATGGTCAGCGGGGGGCTCCTACGAGCAGTACTTC. Amino acids: CASSLWSAGGSYEQYF.

Regarding this clone: In the same sample, other DNA sequences code for this CDR3. The rearrangement joins TRBV19 to TRBJ2-7; 8 bases align to TRBD1. V gave up 6 bases and J gave up 0 bases; unmatched junction bases: 4. CDR3 length: 14 residues. Germline V lookup: CDR1 LNHDA, CDR2 SQIVND (reference sequence). The DNA of the CDR3 is TGTGCCAGTAGGAGACAGGGGAGCTCCTACGAGCAGTACTTC. Protein: CASRRQGSSYEQYF.

This clone has more than one count but fewer than ten. The chain is built from TRBV5-1 and TRBJ2-1; maybe TRBD2 (5 bases). With 0 bases removed from V and 0 bases from J, the gap between germline ends came to 19 bases. The CDR3 runs 19 residues. CDR1 is SGHRS, CDR2 YFSETQ, per germline. CDR3: CASSLGGFRTMISYNEQFF. The CDR3 DNA sequence: TGCGCCAGCAGCTTGGGCGGGTTCCGAACCATGATCTCCTACAATGAGCAGTTCTTC. The entire variable domain, with the rest obtained from reference TRBV5-1 and TRBJ2-1, is as follows: KAGVTQTPRYLIKTRGQQVTLSCSPISGHRSVSWYQQTPGQGLQFLFEYFSETQRNKGNFPGRFSGRQFSNSRSEMNVSTLELGDSALYLCASSLGGFRTMISYNEQFFGPGTRLTVL.

The rearrangement links TRBV5-1 to TRBJ1-1, with D possibly matching TRBD1 (6 bases). Germline CDR1 reads SGHRS; CDR2 reads YFSETQ. V shed 4 bases and J shed 4 bases, with 14 bases lying between them. This CDR3 has 14 residues. For the CDR3, the DNA is TGCGCCAGCAGCAATCAAGGGGGTGGCACTGAAGCTTTCTTT. It yields the protein CASSNQGGGTEAFF.

This clone was detected only once. V and J are TRBV28 and TRBJ1-1; D may be TRBD1 (5 bases). Germline CDR1 and CDR2: MDHEN and SYDVKM. Deletions cut 2 bases from V and 7 bases from J, with 11 bases between. This CDR3 spans 13 amino acids. CDR3 nucleotide sequence: TGTGCCAGCAGTTTAGAGGCAGGGCGTGAAGCTTTCTTT. Residues: CASSLEAGREAFF.

The rearrangement joins TRBV27 to TRBJ1-6, with 9 bases matching TRBD1. The junction had 15 bases not matched to a gene; V was cut back by 5 bases and J by 7 bases. The CDR3 loop spans 18 amino acids. CDR1 and CDR2 from the germline V gene are MNHEY and SMNVEV (reference sequence). The CDR3 region is CASSPLTDRGRGNSPLHF. The CDR3 DNA reads TGTGCCAGCAGTCCGCTTACTGACAGGGGGAGAGGGAATTCACCCCTCCACTTT.

The chain uses TRBV5-1 and TRBJ1-1; a possible D gene is TRBD1 (6 bases). Germline V gene lookup returns CDR1 SGHRS and CDR2 YFSETQ. This CDR3 spans 14 amino acids. V was clipped by 2 bases and J by 7 bases, with 15 bases between them. CDR3 region: CASSLNQGSIEAFF. The CDR3 bases are TGCGCCAGCAGCTTAAATCAGGGGTCCATTGAAGCTTTCTTT. Supplemented by reference TRBV5-1 and TRBJ1-1, the full variable domain reads KAGVTQTPRYLIKTRGQQVTLSCSPISGHRSVSWYQQTPGQGLQFLFEYFSETQRNKGNFPGRFSGRQFSNSRSEMNVSTLELGDSALYLCASSLNQGSIEAFFGQGTRLTVV.